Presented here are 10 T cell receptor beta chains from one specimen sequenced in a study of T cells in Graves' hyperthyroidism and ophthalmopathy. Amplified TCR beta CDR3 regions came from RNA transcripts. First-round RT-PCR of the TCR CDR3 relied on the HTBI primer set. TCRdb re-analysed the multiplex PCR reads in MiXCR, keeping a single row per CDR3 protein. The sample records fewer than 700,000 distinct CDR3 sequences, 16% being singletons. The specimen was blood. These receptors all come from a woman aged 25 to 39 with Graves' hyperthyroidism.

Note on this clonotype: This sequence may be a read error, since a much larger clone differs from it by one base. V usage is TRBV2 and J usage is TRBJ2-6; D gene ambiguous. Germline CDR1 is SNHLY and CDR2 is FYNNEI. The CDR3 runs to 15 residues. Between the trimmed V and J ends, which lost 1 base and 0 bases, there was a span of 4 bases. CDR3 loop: CASSEGRSGANVLTF. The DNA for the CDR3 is TGTGCCAGCAGTGAAGGCCGCTCTGGGGCCAACGTCCTGACTTTC.

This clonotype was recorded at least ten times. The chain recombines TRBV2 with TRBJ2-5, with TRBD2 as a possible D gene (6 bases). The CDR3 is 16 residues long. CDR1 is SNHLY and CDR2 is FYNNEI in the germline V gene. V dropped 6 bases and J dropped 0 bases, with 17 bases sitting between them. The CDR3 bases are TGTGCCAGCAGAGGAGCAAGACTAGGGAACCAAGAGACCCAGTACTTC. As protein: CASRGARLGNQETQYF.

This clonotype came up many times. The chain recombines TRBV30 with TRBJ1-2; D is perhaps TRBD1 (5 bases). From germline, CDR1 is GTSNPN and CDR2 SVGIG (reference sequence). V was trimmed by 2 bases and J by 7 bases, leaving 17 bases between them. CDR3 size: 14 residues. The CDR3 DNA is TGTGCCTGGAGTTTAAGGGGATGGGGCGGTGGCTACACCTTC. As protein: CAWSLRGWGGGYTF.

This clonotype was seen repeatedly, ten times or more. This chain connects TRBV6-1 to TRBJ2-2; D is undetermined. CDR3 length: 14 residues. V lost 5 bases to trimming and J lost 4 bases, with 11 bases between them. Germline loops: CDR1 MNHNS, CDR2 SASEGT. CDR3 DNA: TGTGCCAGCAGTTACGGCTCCGTCACCGGGGAGCTGTTTTTT. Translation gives CASSYGSVTGELFF.

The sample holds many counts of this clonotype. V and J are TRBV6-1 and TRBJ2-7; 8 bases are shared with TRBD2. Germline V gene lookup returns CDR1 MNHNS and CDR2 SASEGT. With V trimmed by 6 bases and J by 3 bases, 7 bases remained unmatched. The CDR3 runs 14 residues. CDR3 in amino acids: CASRPAGLVYEQYF. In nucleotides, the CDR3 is TGTGCCAGCAGACCCGCGGGACTAGTCTACGAGCAGTACTTC.

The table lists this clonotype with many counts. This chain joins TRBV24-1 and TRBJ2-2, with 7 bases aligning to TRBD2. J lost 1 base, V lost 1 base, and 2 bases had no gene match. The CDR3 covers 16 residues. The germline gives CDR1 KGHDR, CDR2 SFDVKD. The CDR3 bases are TGTGCCACCAGTGATTTACGCGGGAGGAACACCGGGGAGCTGTTTTTT. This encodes CATSDLRGRNTGELFF.

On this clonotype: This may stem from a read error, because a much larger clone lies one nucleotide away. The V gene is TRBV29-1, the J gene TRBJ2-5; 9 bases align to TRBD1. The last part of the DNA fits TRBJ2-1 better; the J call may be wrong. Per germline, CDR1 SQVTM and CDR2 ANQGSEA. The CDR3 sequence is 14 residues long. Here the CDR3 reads CSVVWTGAGETQFF. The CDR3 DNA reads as TGCAGCGTTGTTTGGACAGGGGCTGGGGAGACCCAGTTCTTC.

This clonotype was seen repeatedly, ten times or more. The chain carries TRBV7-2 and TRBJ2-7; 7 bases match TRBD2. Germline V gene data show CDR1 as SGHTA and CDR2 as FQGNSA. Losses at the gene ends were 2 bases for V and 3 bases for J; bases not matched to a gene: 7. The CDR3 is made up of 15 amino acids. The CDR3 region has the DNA TGTGCCAGCAGCTTAAGTGGGAGGGCCCTCTACGAGCAGTACTTC. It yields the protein CASSLSGRALYEQYF.

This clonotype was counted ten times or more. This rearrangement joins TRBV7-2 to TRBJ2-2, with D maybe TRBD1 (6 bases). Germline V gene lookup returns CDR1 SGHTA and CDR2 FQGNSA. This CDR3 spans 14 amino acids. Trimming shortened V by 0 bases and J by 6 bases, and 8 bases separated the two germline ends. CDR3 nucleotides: TGTGCCAGCAGCTTAGCGGGGGCCTCCGGGGAGCTGTTTTTT. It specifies CASSLAGASGELFF.

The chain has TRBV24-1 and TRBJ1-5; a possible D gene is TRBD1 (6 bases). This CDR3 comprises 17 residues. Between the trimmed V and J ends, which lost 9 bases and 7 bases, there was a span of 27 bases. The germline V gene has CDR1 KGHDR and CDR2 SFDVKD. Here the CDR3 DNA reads TGTGCCACCCCCCTCCCCCTCAGTCAGGGGAAGGAACAGCCCCAGCATTTT. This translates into CATPLPLSQGKEQPQHF.